These 24 T cell receptor beta chains were all obtained from the same sample, sequenced in a study of human T cells and chemical hapten exposure. TCRdb processed the RACE reads anew with MiXCR; each CDR3 protein has one entry. The sample has some 52,000 distinct CDR3 sequences, about 10% seen once. As to time point: patch test 1, 2 weeks after DPC sensitization. Regarding treatment: therapeutic diphenylcyclopropenone sensitization with weekly scalp DPC. Unfractionated whole blood yielded total RNA. Sequenced here: whole blood, sampled in connection with sensitization to the hapten diphenylcyclopropenone (DPC). The source of these receptors is a woman aged 40 to 50 with alopecia areata. Some clones in this sample may be carry-over from other donors' samples.

A few counts support this clonotype. V gene TRBV12-3 or TRBV12-4 combines with J gene TRBJ1-2, with a possible D match to TRBD1 (6 bases). The CDR3 is made up of 13 amino acids. Trimming shortened V by 6 bases and J by 3 bases, and 11 bases separated the two germline ends. CDR3 nucleotide sequence: TGTGCCAGCAGGCCAACAGGGTACTATGGCTACACCTTC. It yields the protein CASRPTGYYGYTF.

The rearrangement joins TRBV5-5 to TRBJ2-7; 9 bases map to TRBD1. Germline V CDR1 and CDR2: SGHKS, YYEKEE (reference sequence). The CDR3 is made up of 15 amino acids. The V gene end was trimmed by 0 bases and the J gene end by 1 base; junction bases not matched to a gene: 2. CDR3 in amino acids: CASSLAGTGSYEQYF. The CDR3 DNA reads TGTGCCAGCAGCTTGGCAGGGACAGGGTCCTACGAGCAGTACTTC.

In this sample, this clonotype turned up many times. The genes are TRBV19 and TRBJ2-7; D unclear. The CDR3 length is 13 residues. Trimming took 6 bases from V and 0 from J, leaving 9 bases between them. Germline V CDR1 and CDR2: LNHDA, SQIVND (reference sequence). The CDR3 spells CASRNSPSYEQYF. The CDR3 DNA reads as TGTGCCAGTAGAAACAGTCCCTCCTACGAGCAGTACTTC.

J is TRBJ2-3 and V is TRBV6-4; D is unclear. Between the trimmed V and J ends, which lost 2 bases and 2 bases, there was a span of 11 bases. CDR3 length equals 15 residues. Looked up from germline, CDR1 is MRHNA and CDR2 is SNTAGT. CDR3 coding DNA: TGTGCCAGCAGTGACGGCACTGCGCCCACAGATACGCAGTATTTT. Translation gives CASSDGTAPTDTQYF.

This clonotype was found many times. The J gene is TRBJ1-3, the V gene TRBV4-1; D is unclear. Trimming left V 3 bases short and J 1 base short, with 13 bases between. CDR1 is MGHRA, CDR2 YSYEKL, per germline. This CDR3 is built from 16 residues. In DNA form, the CDR3 reads TGCGCCAGCAGCCACATCGAGCACGGGTCTGGAAACACCATATATTTT. It yields the protein CASSHIEHGSGNTIYF.

The table lists this clonotype with a few counts. The chain recombines TRBV9 with TRBJ1-1; D not certain. V gave up 4 bases and J gave up 10 bases, with 17 bases separating them. Germline assignment: CDR1 SGDLS and CDR2 YYNGEE. CDR3 length equals 13 residues. The CDR3, as DNA: TGTGCCAGCAGCTCCGACACGGCGTTGGGAGCTTTCTTT. Its protein is CASSSDTALGAFF.

This clonotype was observed many times. This chain connects TRBV4-1 to TRBJ2-1; D is perhaps TRBD2 (5 bases). This CDR3 contains 14 residues. The germline V gene encodes CDR1 MGHRA and CDR2 YSYEKL. Trimming removed 0 bases from V and 7 bases from J, with 10 bases in between. CDR3 DNA sequence: TGCGCCAGCAGCCAAGATAGGAGGTGGAATGAGCAGTTCTTC. It encodes CASSQDRRWNEQFF.

This clonotype was detected a few times. V and J are TRBV2 and TRBJ2-7, with 10 nucleotides matching TRBD1. The trim removed 6 bases at V and 2 bases at J, leaving 4 bases unmatched. Per germline, CDR1 SNHLY and CDR2 FYNNEI. The CDR3 has 14 amino acids. CDR3 sequence reads: CASSAGTGAYEQYF. The CDR3 nucleotides read TGTGCCAGCAGCGCCGGGACAGGGGCCTACGAGCAGTACTTC.

The chain employs TRBV12-5 and TRBJ2-1; possible D gene TRBD1, 6 bases. This CDR3 has 12 amino acids. CDR1 and CDR2 (germline): LGHNT, FRNRAP. The V and J ends lost 4 bases and 12 bases respectively, with 13 bases between them. The CDR3 loop reads CASGSPQGGQFF. The DNA for the CDR3 is TGTGCTAGTGGTTCACCACAGGGTGGGCAGTTCTTC.

This clonotype was seen only a few times. The V and J genes are TRBV11-2 and TRBJ2-1; no firm D call. CDR3 length equals 15 residues. V was clipped by 0 bases and J by 9 bases, with 15 bases between them. Germline-derived CDR1 and CDR2 are SGHAT and FQNNGV. CDR3 in amino acids: CASSLDPGGIGEQFF. Written as DNA, the CDR3 is TGTGCCAGCAGCTTAGATCCTGGCGGAATTGGTGAGCAGTTCTTC.

This clonotype was observed a few times. The V call is TRBV7-9, the J call TRBJ2-3, with D maybe TRBD1 (6 bases). Germline CDR1 is SEHNR and CDR2 is FQNEAQ (reference sequence). CDR3 length: 17 amino acids. Deletions cut 7 bases from V and 0 bases from J, with 20 bases between. CDR3 bases: TGTGCCAGCATCCGAAGGGGGAATCTACCTAGCACAGATACGCAGTATTTT. It yields the protein CASIRRGNLPSTDTQYF.

This clonotype was detected a few times. This chain links TRBV18 with TRBJ2-3; 9 nucleotides line up with TRBD2. The CDR3 sequence is 17 residues long. The trim removed 3 bases at V and 3 bases at J, leaving 10 bases unmatched. Per the germline V gene, CDR1 is KGHSH and CDR2 is LQKENI. CDR3 amino acids: CASSPRITSGLTDTQYF. The DNA for the CDR3 is TGTGCCAGCTCACCGCGAATAACTAGCGGGTTGACAGATACGCAGTATTTT.

This clonotype was seen repeatedly, ten times or more. The chain couples TRBV12-3 or TRBV12-4 to TRBJ1-5, with a weak D call TRBD1 (6 bases). The CDR3 totals 13 residues. V was pared by 6 bases and J by 7 bases, with 13 bases between. The CDR3 sequence is CASSGAGGQPQHF. CDR3 in DNA: TGTGCCAGCAGCGGGGCCGGGGGCCAGCCCCAGCATTTT.

This clonotype was recorded at least ten times. The chain employs TRBV7-2 and TRBJ1-1; TRBD1 is a possible D gene (6 bases). CDR1 is SGHTA, CDR2 FQGNSA, per germline. V lost 1 base to trimming and J lost 5 bases, with 20 bases between them. The CDR3 is 17 residues long. CDR3 protein: CASSLGPVGRGSTEAFF. The CDR3 bases are TGTGCCAGCAGCTTAGGTCCCGTAGGGAGGGGGAGTACTGAAGCTTTCTTT.

This clonotype was counted at least ten times. The rearrangement uses TRBV29-1 and TRBJ1-2; D may be TRBD1 (5 bases). Germline CDR1 and CDR2: SQVTM and ANQGSEA. Deletions cut 3 bases from V and 7 bases from J, with 18 bases between. The CDR3 runs 14 residues. The CDR3 nucleotides read TGCAGCGTTGAGAGGGGATCTTCGGGGTCTGGCTACACCTTC. Translated, it gives CSVERGSSGSGYTF.

This chain links TRBV29-1 with TRBJ2-7; 9 positions match TRBD2. This CDR3 has 13 residues. Trimming removed 3 bases from V and 1 base from J; junction bases left unmatched: 1. Germline V CDR1 and CDR2: SQVTM, ANQGSEA. This chain's CDR3 is CSVETSGSYEQYF. CDR3 nucleotide sequence: TGCAGCGTTGAGACTAGCGGTTCCTACGAGCAGTACTTC.

The table lists this clonotype with many counts. This rearrangement joins TRBV14 to TRBJ1-2, with a tentative D call TRBD1 (5 bases). Deletions cut 5 bases from V and 8 bases from J, with 12 bases between. The CDR3 runs to 12 residues. Germline V CDR1 and CDR2: SGHDN, FVKESK. Here the CDR3 reads CASSVAGKGYTF. The CDR3 region has the DNA TGTGCCAGCAGCGTTGCAGGGAAAGGCTACACCTTC.

This clonotype occurred many times. This chain connects TRBV20-1 to TRBJ1-5; D not resolved. This CDR3 has 13 residues. The germline V and J ends were trimmed by 1 base and 3 bases, with 7 bases remaining between them. Per the germline V gene, CDR1 is DFQATT and CDR2 is SNEGSKA (reference sequence). DNA for the CDR3: TGCAGTGCTAGAGGGCAGAACAATCAGCCCCAGCATTTT. It specifies CSARGQNNQPQHF.

The J gene is TRBJ2-3, the V gene TRBV14; no clear D gene. Trimming removed 4 bases at V and 6 bases at J, with 11 bases between. The CDR3 runs 13 residues. Looked up from germline, CDR1 is SGHDN and CDR2 is FVKESK. The CDR3 DNA sequence: TGTGCCAGCAGCCCCTGGGTTAGCGATACGCAGTATTTT. Protein sequence: CASSPWVSDTQYF.

This clonotype was found many times. The chain couples TRBV19 to TRBJ1-4; TRBD1 is a possible D gene (5 bases). The germline CDR1 and CDR2 sequences are LNHDA and SQIVND (reference sequence). The CDR3 contains 15 residues. Trimming shortened V by 5 bases and J by 8 bases, and 18 bases separated the two germline ends. The CDR3 spells CASSSGHSLEEKLFF. CDR3 nucleotide sequence: TGTGCCAGTAGTTCCGGACATTCACTAGAGGAAAAACTGTTTTTT.

This clonotype was seen only a few times. The chain has TRBV10-2 and TRBJ1-4; D possibly corresponds to TRBD1 (5 bases). Germline V CDR1 and CDR2: WSHSY, SAAADI. The CDR3 runs to 14 residues. Trimming cost V 0 bases and J 8 bases, with 10 bases left between them. As DNA, the CDR3 is TGCGCCAGCAGTGAGTCGCAGGGACGGGAAAAACTGTTTTTT. Translation: CASSESQGREKLFF.

V and J are TRBV3-1 and TRBJ2-6; 7 nucleotides align to TRBD2. Unmatched junction bases numbered 5, after V lost 4 bases and J lost 2 bases. This CDR3 spans 16 amino acids. Germline V CDR1 and CDR2: LGHDT, YNNKEL (reference sequence). The CDR3 bases are TGTGCCAGCAGCCCCTGGGGGGGAGCTGGGGCCAACGTCCTGACTTTC. Translating it yields CASSPWGGAGANVLTF.

The table lists this clonotype with many counts. V gene TRBV30 combines with J gene TRBJ1-4; no firm D call. This CDR3 has 14 residues. V was trimmed by 3 bases and J by 8 bases, leaving 16 bases between them. Looked up from germline, CDR1 is GTSNPN and CDR2 is SVGIG (reference sequence). In DNA form, the CDR3 reads TGTGCCTGGAGCAAGTGGTTGATGGGGGAAAAACTGTTTTTT. Its protein product is CAWSKWLMGEKLFF.

At least ten counts were recorded for this clonotype. The chain employs TRBV27 and TRBJ1-5; TRBD1 agrees at 9 bases. V dropped 2 bases and J dropped 5; count of bases not matched to a gene: 4. There are 15 residues in the CDR3. CDR1 is MNHEY and CDR2 is SMNVEV in the germline V gene (reference sequence). The CDR3 region is CASSLTRTGDQPQHF. DNA for the CDR3: TGTGCCAGCAGTTTAACCCGGACAGGGGATCAGCCCCAGCATTTT.